This entry is about one T cell receptor (beta chain). The entry originates in a study of T cell clonotyping in hematopoietic cell transplantation. CDR3 length equals 17 residues. The junction had 5 bases not matched to a gene; V was cut back by 1 base and J by 0 bases. Germline assignment: CDR1 LGHNA and CDR2 YSLEER. The method was immunoSEQ multiplex PCR; TCRdb's version includes in-frame clones alone and lacks a portion of them. The data show around 37,000 clones, 95% seen once. The material sequenced was peripheral blood mononuclear cells. The TCR comes from a man aged 30 to 39 in good health. Some clones in this sample may be carry-over from other donors' samples. This chain joins TRBV4-3 and TRBJ1-1; TRBD1 matches at 10 bases. CDR3 DNA sequence: TGCGCCAGCAGCCAAGCCCCGACAGGGGGCCTGAACACTGAAGCTTTCTTT. It translates to CASSQAPTGGLNTEAFF.